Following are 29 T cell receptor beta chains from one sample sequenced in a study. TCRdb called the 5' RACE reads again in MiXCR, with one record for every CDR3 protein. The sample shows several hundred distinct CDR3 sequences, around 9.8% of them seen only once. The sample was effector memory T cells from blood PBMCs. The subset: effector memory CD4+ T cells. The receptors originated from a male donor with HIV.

CDR3 amino acids: CSARVGSGSETQYF. In DNA, the CDR3 is TGCAGTGCTAGAGTAGGCTCAGGTTCAGAGACCCAGTACTTC. This sequence joins TRBV20-1 and TRBJ2-5; no firm D call. The CDR3 runs to 14 residues. V was pared by 1 base and J by 4 bases, with 13 bases between. Germline CDR1 DFQATT, CDR2 SNEGSKA (reference sequence).

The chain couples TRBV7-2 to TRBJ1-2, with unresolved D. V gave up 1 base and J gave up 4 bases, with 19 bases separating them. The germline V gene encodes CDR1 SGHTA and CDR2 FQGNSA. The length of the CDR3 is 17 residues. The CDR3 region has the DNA TGTGCCAGCAGCTTAGGGGCCGATGGCACGTTGGGCTATGGCTACACCTTC. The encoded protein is CASSLGADGTLGYGYTF.

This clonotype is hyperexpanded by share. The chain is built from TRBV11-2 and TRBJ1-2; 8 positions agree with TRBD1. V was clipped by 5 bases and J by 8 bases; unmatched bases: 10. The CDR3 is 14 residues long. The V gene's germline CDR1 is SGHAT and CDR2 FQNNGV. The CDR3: CASSEGQGVSGYTF. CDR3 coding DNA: TGTGCCAGCAGCGAAGGACAGGGTGTCAGCGGCTACACCTTC.

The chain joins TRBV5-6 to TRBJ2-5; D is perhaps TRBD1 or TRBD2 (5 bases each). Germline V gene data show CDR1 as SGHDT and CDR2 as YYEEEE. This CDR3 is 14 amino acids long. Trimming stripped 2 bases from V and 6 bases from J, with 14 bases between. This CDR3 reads CASSFTGTGQTQYF. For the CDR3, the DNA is TGTGCCAGCAGCTTTACCGGGACGGGGCAGACCCAGTACTTC. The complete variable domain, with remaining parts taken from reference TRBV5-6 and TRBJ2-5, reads DAGVTQSPTHLIKTRGQQVTLRCSPKSGHDTVSWYQQALGQGPQFIFQYYEEEERQRGNFPDRFSGHQFPNYSSELNVNALLLGDSALYLCASSFTGTGQTQYFGPGTRLLVL.

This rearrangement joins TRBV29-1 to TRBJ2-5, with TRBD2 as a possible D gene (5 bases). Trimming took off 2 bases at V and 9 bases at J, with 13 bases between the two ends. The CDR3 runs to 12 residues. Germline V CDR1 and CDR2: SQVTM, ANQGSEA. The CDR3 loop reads CSVEQPGMAQYF. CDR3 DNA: TGCAGCGTTGAACAACCGGGGATGGCCCAGTACTTC. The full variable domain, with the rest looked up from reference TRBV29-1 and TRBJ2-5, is SAVISQKPSRDICQRGTSLTIQCQVDSQVTMMFWYRQQPGQSLTLIATANQGSEATYESGFVIDKFPISRPNLTFSTLTVSNMSPEDSSIYLCSVEQPGMAQYFGPGTRLLVL.

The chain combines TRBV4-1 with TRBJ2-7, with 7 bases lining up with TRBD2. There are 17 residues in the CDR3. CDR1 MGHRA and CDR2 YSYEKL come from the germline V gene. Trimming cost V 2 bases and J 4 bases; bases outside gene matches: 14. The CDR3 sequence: CASSQIDMGLSGYEQYF. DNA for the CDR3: TGCGCCAGCAGCCAAATAGACATGGGACTATCCGGATACGAGCAGTACTTC.

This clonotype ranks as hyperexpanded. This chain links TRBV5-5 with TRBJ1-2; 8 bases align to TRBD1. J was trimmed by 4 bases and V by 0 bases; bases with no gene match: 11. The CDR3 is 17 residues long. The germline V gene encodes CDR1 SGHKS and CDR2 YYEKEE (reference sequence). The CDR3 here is CASSLELSGGRSYGYTF. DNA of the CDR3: TGTGCCAGCAGCTTGGAGCTCTCAGGGGGCAGGAGCTATGGCTACACCTTC.

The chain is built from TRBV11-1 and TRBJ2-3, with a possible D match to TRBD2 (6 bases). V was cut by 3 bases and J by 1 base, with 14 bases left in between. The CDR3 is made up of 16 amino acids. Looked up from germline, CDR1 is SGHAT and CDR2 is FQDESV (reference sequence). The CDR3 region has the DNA TGTGCCAGCAGCTTTGGGGTGGGGACTCGCACAGATACGCAGTATTTT. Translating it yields CASSFGVGTRTDTQYF.

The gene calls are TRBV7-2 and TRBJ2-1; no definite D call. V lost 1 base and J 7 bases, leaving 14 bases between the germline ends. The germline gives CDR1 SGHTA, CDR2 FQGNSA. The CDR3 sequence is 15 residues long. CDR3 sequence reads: CASSLEAEVYNEQFF. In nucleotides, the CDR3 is TGTGCCAGCAGCTTAGAGGCAGAGGTCTATAATGAGCAGTTCTTC.

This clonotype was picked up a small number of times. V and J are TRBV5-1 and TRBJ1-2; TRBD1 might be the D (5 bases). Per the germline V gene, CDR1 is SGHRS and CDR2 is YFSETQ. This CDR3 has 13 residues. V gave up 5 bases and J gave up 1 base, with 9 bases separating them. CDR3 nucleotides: TGCGCCAGCAGTTTTGACAGTAACTATGGCTACACCTTC. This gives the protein CASSFDSNYGYTF.

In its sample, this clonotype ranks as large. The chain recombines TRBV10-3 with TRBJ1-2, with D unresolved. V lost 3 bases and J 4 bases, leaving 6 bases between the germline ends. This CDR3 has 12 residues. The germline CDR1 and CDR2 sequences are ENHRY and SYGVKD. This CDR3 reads CAISEQFYGYTF. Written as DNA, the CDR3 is TGTGCCATCAGTGAACAGTTCTATGGCTACACCTTC.

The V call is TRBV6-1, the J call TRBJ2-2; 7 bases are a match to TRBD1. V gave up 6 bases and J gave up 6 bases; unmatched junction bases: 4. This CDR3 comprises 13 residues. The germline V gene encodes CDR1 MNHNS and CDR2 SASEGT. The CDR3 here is CASSPDRAGELFF. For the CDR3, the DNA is TGTGCCAGCAGCCCCGACAGGGCCGGGGAGCTGTTTTTT.

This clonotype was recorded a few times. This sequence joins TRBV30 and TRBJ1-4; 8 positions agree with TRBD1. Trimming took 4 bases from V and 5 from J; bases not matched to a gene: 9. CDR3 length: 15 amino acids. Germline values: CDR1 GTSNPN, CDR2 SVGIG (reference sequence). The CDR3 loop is CAWMLPGQENEKLFF. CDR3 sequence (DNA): TGTGCCTGGATGTTACCGGGACAGGAGAATGAAAAACTGTTTTTT.

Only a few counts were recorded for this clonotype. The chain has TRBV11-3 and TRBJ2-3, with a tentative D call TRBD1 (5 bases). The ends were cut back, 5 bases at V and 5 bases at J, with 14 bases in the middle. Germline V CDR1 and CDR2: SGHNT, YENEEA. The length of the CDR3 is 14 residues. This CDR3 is CASSPGQIGDTQYF. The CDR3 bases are TGTGCCAGCAGCCCAGGACAAATTGGAGATACGCAGTATTTT.

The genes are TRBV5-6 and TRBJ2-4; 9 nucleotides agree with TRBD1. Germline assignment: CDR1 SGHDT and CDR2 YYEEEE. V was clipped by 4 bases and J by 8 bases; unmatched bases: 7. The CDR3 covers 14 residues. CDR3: CASSPVGQGHIQYF. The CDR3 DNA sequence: TGTGCCAGCAGCCCGGTGGGACAGGGTCACATTCAGTACTTC.

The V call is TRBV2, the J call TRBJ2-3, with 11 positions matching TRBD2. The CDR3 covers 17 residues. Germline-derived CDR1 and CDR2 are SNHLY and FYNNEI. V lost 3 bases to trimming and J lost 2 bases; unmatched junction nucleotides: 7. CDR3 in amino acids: CASSDILAGGLTDTQYF. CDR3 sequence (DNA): TGTGCCAGCAGTGATATCCTAGCGGGGGGACTCACAGATACGCAGTATTTT.

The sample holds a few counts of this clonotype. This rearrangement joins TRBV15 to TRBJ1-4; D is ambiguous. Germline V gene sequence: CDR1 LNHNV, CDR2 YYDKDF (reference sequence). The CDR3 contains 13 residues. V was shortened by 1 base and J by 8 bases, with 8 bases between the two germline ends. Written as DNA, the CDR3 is TGTGCCACCAGCAGAGGACCGACCGAAAAACTGTTTTTT. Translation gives CATSRGPTEKLFF.

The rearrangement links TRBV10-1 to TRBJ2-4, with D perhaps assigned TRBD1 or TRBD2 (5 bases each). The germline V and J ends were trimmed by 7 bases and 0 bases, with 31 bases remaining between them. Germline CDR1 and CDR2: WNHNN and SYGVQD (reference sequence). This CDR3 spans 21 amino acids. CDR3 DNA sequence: TGCGCCAGCAAGTCCCGTGACTATGAGCGGACATACGAATTAGCCAAAAACATTCAGTACTTC. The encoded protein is CASKSRDYERTYELAKNIQYF.

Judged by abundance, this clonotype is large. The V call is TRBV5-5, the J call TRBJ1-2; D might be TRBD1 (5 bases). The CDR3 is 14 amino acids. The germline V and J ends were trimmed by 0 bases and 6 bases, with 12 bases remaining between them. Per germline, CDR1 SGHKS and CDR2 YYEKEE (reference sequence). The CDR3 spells CASSLAQELDGYTF. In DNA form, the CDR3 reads TGTGCCAGCAGCTTGGCACAGGAACTTGATGGCTACACCTTC.

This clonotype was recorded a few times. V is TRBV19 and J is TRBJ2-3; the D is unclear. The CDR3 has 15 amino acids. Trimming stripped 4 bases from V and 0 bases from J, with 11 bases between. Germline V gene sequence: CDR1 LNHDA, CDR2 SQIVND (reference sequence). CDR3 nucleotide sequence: TGTGCCAGTAGTAACTGGGCAGCGAGCACAGATACGCAGTATTTT. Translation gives CASSNWAASTDTQYF.

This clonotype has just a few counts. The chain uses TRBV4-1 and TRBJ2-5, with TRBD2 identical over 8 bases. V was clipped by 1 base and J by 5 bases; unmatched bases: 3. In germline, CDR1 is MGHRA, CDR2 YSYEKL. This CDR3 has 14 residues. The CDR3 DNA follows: TGCGCCAGCAGCCAAGCTACTAGCGGCGAGACCCAGTACTTC. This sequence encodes CASSQATSGETQYF.

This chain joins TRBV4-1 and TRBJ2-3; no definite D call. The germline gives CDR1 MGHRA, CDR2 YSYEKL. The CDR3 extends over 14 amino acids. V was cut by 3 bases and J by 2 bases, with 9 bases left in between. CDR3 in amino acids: CASSQGSFTDTQYF. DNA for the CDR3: TGCGCCAGCAGCCAGGGGTCATTCACAGATACGCAGTATTTT.

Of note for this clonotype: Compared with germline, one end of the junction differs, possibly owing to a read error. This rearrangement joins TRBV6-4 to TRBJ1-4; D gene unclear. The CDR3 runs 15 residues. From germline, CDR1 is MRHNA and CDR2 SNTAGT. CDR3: CASSHSLTSPEKLFF. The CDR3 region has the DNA TGTGCCAGCAGTCACTCCCTGACAAGTCCTGAAAAACTGTTTTTT.

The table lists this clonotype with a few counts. CDR3 in DNA: TGTGCCAGGACAGGGGGCGCGAGCTATGGCTACACCTTC. Protein: CARTGGASYGYTF. The chain joins TRBV2 to TRBJ1-2; 10 bases are a match to TRBD1. Germline CDR1 reads SNHLY; CDR2 reads FYNNEI. The junction had 5 bases not matched to a gene; V was cut back by 9 bases and J by 4 bases. The CDR3 is made up of 13 amino acids. The full variable domain, in which reference TRBV2 and TRBJ1-2 provide the parts outside the CDR3, is EPEVTQTPSHQVTQMGQEVILRCVPISNHLYFYWYRQILGQKVEFLVSFYNNEISEKSEIFDDQFSVERPDGSNFTLKIRSTKLEDSAMYFCARTGGASYGYTFGSGTRLTVV.

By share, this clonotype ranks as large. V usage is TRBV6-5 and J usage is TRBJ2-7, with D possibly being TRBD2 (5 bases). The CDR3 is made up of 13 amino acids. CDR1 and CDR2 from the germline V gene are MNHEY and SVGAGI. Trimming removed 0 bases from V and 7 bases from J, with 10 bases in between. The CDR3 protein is CASSYSSGEEQYF. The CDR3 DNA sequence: TGTGCCAGCAGTTACTCGAGTGGGGAGGAGCAGTACTTC.

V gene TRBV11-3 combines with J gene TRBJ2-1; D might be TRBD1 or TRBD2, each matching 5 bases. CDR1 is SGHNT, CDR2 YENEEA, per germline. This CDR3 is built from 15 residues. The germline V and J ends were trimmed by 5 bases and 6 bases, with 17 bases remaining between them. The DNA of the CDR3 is TGTGCCAGCAGCACCCGGGACCCAAAATCCAATGAGCAGTTCTTC. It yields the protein CASSTRDPKSNEQFF.

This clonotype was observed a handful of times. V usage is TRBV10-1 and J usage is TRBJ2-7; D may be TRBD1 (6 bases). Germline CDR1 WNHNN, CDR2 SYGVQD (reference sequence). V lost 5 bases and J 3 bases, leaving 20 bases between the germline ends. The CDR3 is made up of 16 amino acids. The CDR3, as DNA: TGCGCCAGCAGTCCCTCCGGGACCCAGGGGCACTACGAGCAGTACTTC. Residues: CASSPSGTQGHYEQYF.

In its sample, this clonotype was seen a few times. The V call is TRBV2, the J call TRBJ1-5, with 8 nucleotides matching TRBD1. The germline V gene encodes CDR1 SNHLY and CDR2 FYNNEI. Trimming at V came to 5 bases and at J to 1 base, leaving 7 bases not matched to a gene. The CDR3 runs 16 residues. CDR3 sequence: CASSPQGGRSNQPQHF. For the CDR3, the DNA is TGTGCCAGCAGTCCACAGGGGGGCCGCAGCAATCAGCCCCAGCATTTT.

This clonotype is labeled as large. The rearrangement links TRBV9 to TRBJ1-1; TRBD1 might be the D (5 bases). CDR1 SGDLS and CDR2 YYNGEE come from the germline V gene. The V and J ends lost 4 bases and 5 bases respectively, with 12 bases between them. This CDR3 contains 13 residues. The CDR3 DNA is TGTGCCAGCAGCTACGGGGACGGGACTGAAGCTTTCTTT. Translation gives CASSYGDGTEAFF.